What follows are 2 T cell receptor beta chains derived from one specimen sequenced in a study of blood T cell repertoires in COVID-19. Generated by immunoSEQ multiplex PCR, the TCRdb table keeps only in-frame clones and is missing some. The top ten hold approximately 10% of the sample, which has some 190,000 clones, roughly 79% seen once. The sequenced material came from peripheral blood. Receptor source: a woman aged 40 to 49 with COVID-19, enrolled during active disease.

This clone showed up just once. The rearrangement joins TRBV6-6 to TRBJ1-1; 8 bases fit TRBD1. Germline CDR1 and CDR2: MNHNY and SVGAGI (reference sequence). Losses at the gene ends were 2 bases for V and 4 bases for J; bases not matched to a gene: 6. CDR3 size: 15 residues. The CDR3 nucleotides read TGTGCCAGCAGTTACCTAACAGGGGGAGGCACTGAAGCTTTCTTT. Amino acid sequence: CASSYLTGGGTEAFF.

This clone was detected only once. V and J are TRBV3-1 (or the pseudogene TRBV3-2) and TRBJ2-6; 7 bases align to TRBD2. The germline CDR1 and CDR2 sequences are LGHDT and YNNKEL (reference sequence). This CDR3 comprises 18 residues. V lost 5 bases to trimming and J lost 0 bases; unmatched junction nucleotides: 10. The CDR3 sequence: CASSGKLASSSGANVLTF. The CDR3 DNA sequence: TGTGCCAGCAGCGGAAAACTAGCGTCTTCCTCTGGGGCCAACGTCCTGACTTTC.